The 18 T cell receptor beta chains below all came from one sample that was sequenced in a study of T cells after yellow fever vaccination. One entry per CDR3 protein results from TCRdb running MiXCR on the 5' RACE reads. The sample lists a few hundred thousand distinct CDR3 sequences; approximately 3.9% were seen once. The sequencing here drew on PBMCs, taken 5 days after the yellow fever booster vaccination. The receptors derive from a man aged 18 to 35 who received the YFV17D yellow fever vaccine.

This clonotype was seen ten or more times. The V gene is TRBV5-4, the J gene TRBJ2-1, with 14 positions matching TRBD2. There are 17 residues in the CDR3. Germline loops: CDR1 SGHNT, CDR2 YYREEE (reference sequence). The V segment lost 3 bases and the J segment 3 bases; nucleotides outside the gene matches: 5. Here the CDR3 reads CASSWGLAGAIYNEQFF. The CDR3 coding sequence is TGTGCCAGCAGCTGGGGACTAGCGGGGGCCATCTACAATGAGCAGTTCTTC.

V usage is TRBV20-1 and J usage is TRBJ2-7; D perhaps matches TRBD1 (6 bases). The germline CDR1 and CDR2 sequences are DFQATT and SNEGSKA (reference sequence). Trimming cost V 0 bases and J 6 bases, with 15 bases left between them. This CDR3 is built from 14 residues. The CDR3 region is CSARDRSRGFEQYV. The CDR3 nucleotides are TGCAGTGCTAGAGATCGGTCCAGGGGTTTCGAGCAGTACGTC.

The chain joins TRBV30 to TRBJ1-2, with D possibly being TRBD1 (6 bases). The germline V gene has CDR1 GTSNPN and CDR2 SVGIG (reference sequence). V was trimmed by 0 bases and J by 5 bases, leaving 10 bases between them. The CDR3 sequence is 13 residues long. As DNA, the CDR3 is TGTGCCTGGAGTGTACAGGGAATATATGGCTACACCTTC. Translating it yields CAWSVQGIYGYTF. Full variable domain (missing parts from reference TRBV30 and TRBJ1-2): SQTIHQWPATLVQPVGSPLSLECTVEGTSNPNLYWYRQAAGRGLQLLFYSVGIGQISSEVPQNLSASRPQDRQFILSSKKLLLSDSGFYLCAWSVQGIYGYTFGSGTRLTVV.

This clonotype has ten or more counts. CDR3 amino acids: CASSSGRDNEKLFF. The CDR3 coding sequence is TGCGCCAGCAGCTCGGGACGGGACAATGAAAAACTGTTTTTT. The chain has TRBV5-1 and TRBJ1-4; a possible D gene is TRBD1 (5 bases). The CDR3 sequence is 14 residues long. The V end was cut by 3 bases, the J end by 5 bases, with 11 bases between. Germline CDR1 SGHRS, CDR2 YFSETQ.

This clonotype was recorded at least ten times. The DNA for the CDR3 is TGCAGTACATCAAAAGGAACTAGCTACAATGAGCAGTTCTTC. Protein sequence: CSTSKGTSYNEQFF. The rearrangement links TRBV20-1 to TRBJ2-1, with a weak D call TRBD2 (5 bases). Germline loops: CDR1 DFQATT, CDR2 SNEGSKA (reference sequence). The CDR3 spans 14 residues. The V gene lost 8 bases and the J gene lost 3 bases, with 17 bases spanning the gap.

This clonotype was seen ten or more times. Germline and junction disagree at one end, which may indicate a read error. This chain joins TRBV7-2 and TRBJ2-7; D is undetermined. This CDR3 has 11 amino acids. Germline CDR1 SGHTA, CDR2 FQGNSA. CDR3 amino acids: CASSLEGYIHF. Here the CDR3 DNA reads TGTGCCAGCAGCTTAGAAGGGTACATCCACTTC. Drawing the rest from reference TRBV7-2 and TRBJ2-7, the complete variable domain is GAGVSQSPSNKVTEKGKDVELRCDPISGHTALYWYRQSLGQGLEFLIYFQGNSAPDKSGLPSDRFSAERTGGSVSTLTIQRTQQEDSAVYLCASSLEGYIHFGPGTRLTVT.

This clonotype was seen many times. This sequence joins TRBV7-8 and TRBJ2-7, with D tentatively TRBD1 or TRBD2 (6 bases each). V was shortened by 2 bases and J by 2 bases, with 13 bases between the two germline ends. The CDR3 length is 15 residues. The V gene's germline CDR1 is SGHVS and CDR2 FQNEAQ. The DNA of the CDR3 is TGTGCCAGCAGCTTAATGTGGGGGGCCGCCTACGAGCAGTACTTC. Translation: CASSLMWGAAYEQYF. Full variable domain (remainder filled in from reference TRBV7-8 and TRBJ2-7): GAGVSQSPRYKVAKRGQDVALRCDPISGHVSLFWYQQALGQGPEFLTYFQNEAQLDKSGLPSDRFFAERPEGSVSTLKIQRTQQEDSAVYLCASSLMWGAAYEQYFGPGTRLTVT.

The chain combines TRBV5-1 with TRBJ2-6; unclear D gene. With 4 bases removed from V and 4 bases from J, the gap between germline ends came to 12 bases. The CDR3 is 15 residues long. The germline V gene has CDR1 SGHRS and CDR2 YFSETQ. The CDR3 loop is CASSPEVAGANVLTF. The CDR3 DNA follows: TGCGCCAGCAGCCCGGAAGTGGCCGGGGCCAACGTCCTGACTTTC.

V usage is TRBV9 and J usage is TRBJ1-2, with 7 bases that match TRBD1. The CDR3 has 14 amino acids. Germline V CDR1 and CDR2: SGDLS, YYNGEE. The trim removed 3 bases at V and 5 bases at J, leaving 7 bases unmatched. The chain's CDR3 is CASSGRDSYYGYTF. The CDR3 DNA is TGTGCCAGCAGCGGACGGGACAGCTATTATGGCTACACCTTC.

As DNA, the CDR3 is TGTGCCAGCAGCCGCGCGAGGGGGGGCGCCACCTTC. Protein: CASSRARGGATF. J is TRBJ1-2 and V is TRBV7-2; D is perhaps TRBD1 (6 bases). CDR3 length equals 12 residues. Germline assignment: CDR1 SGHTA and CDR2 FQGNSA. Deletions cut 5 bases from V and 13 bases from J, with 17 bases between.

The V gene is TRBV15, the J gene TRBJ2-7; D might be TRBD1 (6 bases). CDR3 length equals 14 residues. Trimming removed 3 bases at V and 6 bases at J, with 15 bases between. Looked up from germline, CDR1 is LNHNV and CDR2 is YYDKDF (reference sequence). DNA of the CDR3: TGTGCCACCAGCAGCCCCAGGGGTCAGTTCGAGCAGTACTTC. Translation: CATSSPRGQFEQYF.

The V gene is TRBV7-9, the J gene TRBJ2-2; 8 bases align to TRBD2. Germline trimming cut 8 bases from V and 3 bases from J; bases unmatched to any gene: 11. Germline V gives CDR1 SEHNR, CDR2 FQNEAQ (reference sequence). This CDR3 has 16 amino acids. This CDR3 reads CASPLSGLGHTGELFF. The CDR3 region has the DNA TGTGCCAGCCCCCTGTCGGGACTAGGACACACCGGGGAGCTGTTTTTT. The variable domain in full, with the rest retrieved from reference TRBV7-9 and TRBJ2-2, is DTGVSQNPRHKITKRGQNVTFRCDPISEHNRLYWYRQTLGQGPEFLTYFQNEAQLEKSRLLSDRFSAERPKGSFSTLEIQRTEQGDSAMYLCASPLSGLGHTGELFFGEGSRLTVL.

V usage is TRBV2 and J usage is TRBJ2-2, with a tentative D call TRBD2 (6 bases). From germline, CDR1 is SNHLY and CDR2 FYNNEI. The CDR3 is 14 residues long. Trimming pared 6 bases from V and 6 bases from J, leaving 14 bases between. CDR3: CASSARGEAGELFF. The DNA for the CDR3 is TGTGCCAGCAGCGCCCGCGGGGAAGCCGGGGAGCTGTTTTTT.

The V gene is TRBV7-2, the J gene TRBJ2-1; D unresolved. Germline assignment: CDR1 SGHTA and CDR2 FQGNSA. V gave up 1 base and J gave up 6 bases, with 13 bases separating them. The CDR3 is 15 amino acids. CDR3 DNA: TGTGCCAGCAGCTTAGGGGTCGTGGGTGGCAATGAGCAGTTCTTC. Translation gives CASSLGVVGGNEQFF.

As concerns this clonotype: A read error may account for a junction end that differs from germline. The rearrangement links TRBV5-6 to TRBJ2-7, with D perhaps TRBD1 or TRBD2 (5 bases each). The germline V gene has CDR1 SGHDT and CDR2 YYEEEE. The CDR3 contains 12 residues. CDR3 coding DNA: TGTGCCAGCAGCTTGTATGGGACCGCTATTAACTTC. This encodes CASSLYGTAINF.

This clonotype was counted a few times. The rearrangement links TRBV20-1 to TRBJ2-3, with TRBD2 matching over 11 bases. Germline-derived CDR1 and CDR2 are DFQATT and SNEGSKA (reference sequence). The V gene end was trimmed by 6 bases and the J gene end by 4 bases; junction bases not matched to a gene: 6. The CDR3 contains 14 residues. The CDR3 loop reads CSAHSGGEADTQYF. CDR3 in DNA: TGCAGTGCCCATAGCGGGGGGGAGGCAGATACGCAGTATTTT.

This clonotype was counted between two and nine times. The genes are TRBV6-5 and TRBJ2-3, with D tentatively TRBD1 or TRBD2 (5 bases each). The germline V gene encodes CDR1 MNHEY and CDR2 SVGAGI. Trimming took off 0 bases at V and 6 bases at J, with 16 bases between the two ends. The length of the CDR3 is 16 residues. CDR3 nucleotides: TGTGCCAGCAGTTACTCTGGTTCAGGCTGGGGGGATACGCAGTATTTT. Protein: CASSYSGSGWGDTQYF.

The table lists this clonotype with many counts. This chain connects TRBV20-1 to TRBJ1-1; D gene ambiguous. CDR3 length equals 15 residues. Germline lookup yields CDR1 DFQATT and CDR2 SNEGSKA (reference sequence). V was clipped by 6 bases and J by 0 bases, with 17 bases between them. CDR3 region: CSARRPGSMNTEAFF. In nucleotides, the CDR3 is TGCAGTGCGAGACGTCCGGGGAGCATGAACACTGAAGCTTTCTTT.